This entry lists 31 T cell receptor beta chains sequenced from one sample in a study of cytomegalovirus exposure and HLA in healthy donors. Primers for the PCR totalled 60 Vbeta and 13 Jbeta. Method: immunoSEQ multiplex PCR; TCRdb's copy keeps in-frame clones and lacks some. The sample records tens of thousands of clones, roughly 60% being singletons. Input material: PBMCs. The receptors stem from a man aged 50-59 years in good health and CMV-seropositive.

The V gene is TRBV5-4, the J gene TRBJ1-2, with D perhaps matching TRBD1 (5 bases). The germline CDR1 and CDR2 sequences are SGHNT and YYREEE (reference sequence). Trimming removed 4 bases at V and 2 bases at J, with 12 bases between. The CDR3 loop spans 14 amino acids. This chain's CDR3 is CASSQQATNYGYTF. As DNA, the CDR3 is TGTGCCAGCAGCCAACAGGCCACCAACTATGGCTACACCTTC.

The chain combines TRBV15 with TRBJ2-4, with 10 nucleotides matching TRBD2. CDR3 size: 13 residues. The ends lost 5 bases at V and 9 bases at J; junction bases unmatched: 4. Germline lookup yields CDR1 LNHNV and CDR2 YYDKDF (reference sequence). For the CDR3, the DNA is TGTGCCACCAGCGAATTAGCGGGAGGCATTCAGTACTTC. This encodes CATSELAGGIQYF.

The genes are TRBV9 and TRBJ2-7; D is perhaps TRBD1 (5 bases). CDR1 is SGDLS and CDR2 is YYNGEE in the germline V gene. This CDR3 region has 14 residues. The ends were cut back, 2 bases at V and 4 bases at J, with 13 bases in the middle. CDR3 DNA sequence: TGTGCCAGCAGCGTCGGATGGGGCCGTTACGAGCAGTACTTC. Translating it yields CASSVGWGRYEQYF.

The gene calls are TRBV6-5 and TRBJ2-3; 9 bases are shared with TRBD1. This CDR3 contains 15 residues. V gave up 6 bases and J gave up 3 bases; unmatched junction bases: 7. Germline assignment: CDR1 MNHEY and CDR2 SVGAGI. The CDR3 nucleotides are TGTGCCAGCAGACGGACAGGGGAAAAGACAGATACGCAGTATTTT. It specifies CASRRTGEKTDTQYF.

This clone was recorded a few times. This chain connects TRBV7-2 to TRBJ1-1; D gene uncertain. Germline V gene sequence: CDR1 SGHTA, CDR2 FQGNSA. This CDR3 comprises 13 residues. The germline V and J ends were trimmed by 5 bases and 4 bases, with 11 bases remaining between them. This chain's CDR3 is CASSPQKPTEAFF. Written as DNA, the CDR3 is TGTGCCAGCAGCCCCCAGAAACCCACTGAAGCTTTCTTT.

The V and J genes are TRBV4-2 and TRBJ1-2, with a possible D match to TRBD1 (6 bases). Trimming stripped 1 base from V and 4 bases from J, with 22 bases between. Per the germline V gene, CDR1 is LGHNA and CDR2 is YNFKEQ. This CDR3 has 18 amino acids. The CDR3 region has the DNA TGTGCCAGCAGCCAAGTTCTTGAGGCTCTGAGAGGGGGCTATGGCTACACCTTC. Its protein product is CASSQVLEALRGGYGYTF.

Only a few counts were recorded for this clone. The V gene is TRBV6-1, the J gene TRBJ1-6; 7 bases agree with TRBD1. This CDR3 comprises 15 residues. Trimming took 3 bases from V and 7 from J; bases not matched to a gene: 6. Germline V gives CDR1 MNHNS, CDR2 SASEGT. CDR3 DNA: TGTGCCAGCAGTGATGGGACAGTCAGAAATTCACCCCTCCACTTT. Its translation: CASSDGTVRNSPLHF.

CDR3 coding DNA: TGCAGCGTCGAGGGAGGAGGCGAGCAGTACTTC. Its translation is CSVEGGGEQYF. The chain recombines TRBV29-1 with TRBJ2-7; D might be TRBD2 (6 bases). This CDR3 contains 11 residues. CDR1 SQVTM and CDR2 ANQGSEA come from the germline V gene. The ends were cut back, 6 bases at V and 6 bases at J, with 12 bases in the middle.

The chain employs TRBV9 and TRBJ2-1, with 9 bases aligning to TRBD2. This CDR3 has 15 amino acids. Trimming at V came to 0 bases and at J to 9 bases, leaving 7 bases not matched to a gene. From germline, CDR1 is SGDLS and CDR2 YYNGEE. CDR3 region: CASSVDGGRAGEQFF. CDR3 nucleotides: TGTGCCAGCAGCGTAGATGGCGGGAGGGCCGGTGAGCAGTTCTTC.

The V gene is TRBV15, the J gene TRBJ2-7; 9 bases match TRBD1. The CDR3 runs 14 residues. Germline V gene data show CDR1 as LNHNV and CDR2 as YYDKDF (reference sequence). Losses at the gene ends were 4 bases for V and 5 bases for J; bases not matched to a gene: 6. CDR3 sequence reads: CATSTRQGEDEQYF. CDR3 nucleotides: TGTGCCACCAGCACCCGACAGGGGGAGGACGAGCAGTACTTC.

V gene TRBV28 combines with J gene TRBJ1-5; D gene unclear. The CDR3 spans 12 residues. Trimming cost V 6 bases and J 7 bases, with 10 bases left between them. The V gene's germline CDR1 is MDHEN and CDR2 SYDVKM. The CDR3 bases are TGTGCCAGCAGACTACGGGGACAGCCCCAGCATTTT. It encodes CASRLRGQPQHF.

The rearrangement links TRBV29-1 to TRBJ2-5; the match to TRBD2 covers 14 bases. Germline V gene data show CDR1 as SQVTM and CDR2 as ANQGSEA. The CDR3 spans 12 residues. Trimming removed 6 bases from V and 14 bases from J; junction bases left unmatched: 8. CDR3 in amino acids: CSVDGLAGGHYF. The CDR3, as DNA: TGCAGCGTCGACGGACTAGCGGGAGGTCATTACTTC. The complete variable domain, with remaining parts taken from reference TRBV29-1 and TRBJ2-5, reads SAVISQKPSRDICQRGTSLTIQCQVDSQVTMMFWYRQQPGQSLTLIATANQGSEATYESGFVIDKFPISRPNLTFSTLTVSNMSPEDSSIYLCSVDGLAGGHYFGPGTRLLVL.

The chain links TRBV4-2 to TRBJ1-6; possibly TRBD1 for D (5 bases). The germline V and J ends were trimmed by 1 base and 7 bases, with 11 bases remaining between them. The CDR3 is 15 amino acids. The V gene's germline CDR1 is LGHNA and CDR2 YNFKEQ. The CDR3 protein is CASSQGETVNSPLHF. CDR3 nucleotide sequence: TGTGCCAGCAGCCAAGGTGAGACAGTCAATTCACCCCTCCACTTT.

This chain links TRBV28 with TRBJ2-7, with 9 bases aligning to TRBD2. Germline lookup yields CDR1 MDHEN and CDR2 SYDVKM. Trimming cost V 5 bases and J 4 bases; bases outside gene matches: 12. The CDR3 sequence is 16 residues long. This CDR3 reads CASSPATSGRPYEQYF. The CDR3 region has the DNA TGTGCCAGCAGTCCGGCGACTAGCGGCCGGCCTTACGAGCAGTACTTC.

This chain links TRBV5-1 with TRBJ1-4; 8 bases agree with TRBD1. Trimming cost V 6 bases and J 8 bases; bases outside gene matches: 9. The CDR3 extends over 14 amino acids. Looked up from germline, CDR1 is SGHRS and CDR2 is YFSETQ. CDR3 sequence reads: CASKFTGGAEKLFF. The CDR3 nucleotides are TGCGCCAGCAAATTCACAGGGGGGGCAGAAAAACTGTTTTTT.

The V call is TRBV2, the J call TRBJ1-5, with D possibly being TRBD1 (5 bases). From germline, CDR1 is SNHLY and CDR2 FYNNEI. Trimming pared 4 bases from V and 5 bases from J, leaving 12 bases between. This CDR3 has 14 residues. The CDR3 sequence is CASSGRTIHQPQHF. The CDR3 DNA is TGTGCCAGCAGTGGTAGGACAATCCATCAGCCCCAGCATTTT.

CDR3 amino acids: CASSLGLRYNEQFF. The CDR3 DNA follows: TGCGCCAGCAGCTTGGGACTAAGATACAATGAGCAGTTCTTC. The V call is TRBV5-1, the J call TRBJ2-1, with D perhaps TRBD2 (5 bases). Germline assignment: CDR1 SGHRS and CDR2 YFSETQ. This CDR3 is built from 14 residues. Trimming left V 0 bases short and J 4 bases short, with 8 bases between.

The rearrangement joins TRBV30 to TRBJ1-1; no firm D call. The CDR3 runs to 13 residues. Trimming stripped 0 bases from V and 7 bases from J, with 12 bases between. The germline V gene has CDR1 GTSNPN and CDR2 SVGIG (reference sequence). CDR3: CAWSVREGGEAFF. Here the CDR3 DNA reads TGTGCCTGGAGTGTACGGGAGGGCGGTGAAGCTTTCTTT.

The rearrangement links TRBV30 to TRBJ2-5; TRBD2 aligns across 9 bases. Germline values: CDR1 GTSNPN, CDR2 SVGIG (reference sequence). This CDR3 comprises 15 residues. Trimming cost V 2 bases and J 4 bases; bases outside gene matches: 8. CDR3 residues: CAWSPLAGASETQYF. CDR3 DNA: TGTGCCTGGAGTCCTTTAGCGGGAGCATCAGAGACCCAGTACTTC.

This rearrangement joins TRBV5-1 to TRBJ2-1, with D possibly being TRBD1 (5 bases). CDR3 length: 12 residues. V was pared by 0 bases and J by 13 bases, with 11 bases between. Germline loops: CDR1 SGHRS, CDR2 YFSETQ. CDR3 amino acids: CASSLDWGSQFF. CDR3 in DNA: TGCGCCAGCAGCTTGGATTGGGGCTCCCAGTTCTTC.

This chain joins TRBV5-8 and TRBJ2-1; D is unresolved. Germline CDR1 is SGHTS and CDR2 is YDEGEE. With 2 bases removed from V and 10 bases from J, the gap between germline ends came to 10 bases. CDR3 length: 12 amino acids. The CDR3 sequence: CASSFVRREQFF. DNA of the CDR3: TGTGCCAGCAGCTTCGTCAGAAGAGAGCAGTTCTTC.

V usage is TRBV9 and J usage is TRBJ2-5, with 9 nucleotides matching TRBD1. Germline V gene sequence: CDR1 SGDLS, CDR2 YYNGEE. The CDR3 covers 16 residues. V lost 4 bases, J lost 5 bases, and 12 bases stayed unmatched. CDR3 sequence: CASSPQEGQGWETQYF. The CDR3 region has the DNA TGTGCCAGCAGCCCCCAAGAAGGACAGGGGTGGGAGACCCAGTACTTC.

The genes are TRBV30 and TRBJ1-2, with a weak D call TRBD1 (5 bases). The V end was cut by 5 bases, the J end by 5 bases, with 15 bases between. The CDR3 totals 13 residues. CDR1 is GTSNPN, CDR2 SVGIG, per germline (reference sequence). CDR3 in DNA: TGTGCCTGGGGGGCCCTCTTCGGTTATGGCTACACCTTC. Residues: CAWGALFGYGYTF.

V gene TRBV29-1 combines with J gene TRBJ2-1, with 9 bases that match TRBD1. The germline CDR1 and CDR2 sequences are SQVTM and ANQGSEA. V lost 3 bases, J lost 2 bases, and 2 bases stayed unmatched. This CDR3 is built from 14 residues. Written as DNA, the CDR3 is TGCAGCGTTGAGGGGACAGGGACCTACAATGAGCAGTTCTTC. Its translation: CSVEGTGTYNEQFF.

The genes are TRBV30 and TRBJ1-1; 9 bases match TRBD1. CDR1 GTSNPN and CDR2 SVGIG come from the germline V gene (reference sequence). After removal of 1 base from V and 3 bases from J, the junction contained 0 bases not matched to a gene. The CDR3 spans 13 residues. For the CDR3, the DNA is TGTGCCTGGAGTGGGGACAGGGACACTGAAGCTTTCTTT. This sequence encodes CAWSGDRDTEAFF.

This rearrangement joins TRBV10-3 to TRBJ2-7, with 11 positions matching TRBD2. Germline lookup yields CDR1 ENHRY and CDR2 SYGVKD. This CDR3 has 14 amino acids. The ends lost 11 bases at V and 3 bases at J; junction bases unmatched: 9. CDR3 amino acids: CASWGGTSGYEQYF. The CDR3 DNA is TGTGCCTCCTGGGGGGGGACTAGCGGCTACGAGCAGTACTTC.

This clone was counted once. The chain links TRBV5-1 to TRBJ2-3; the D is unclear. V was cut by 4 bases and J by 8 bases, with 8 bases left in between. Germline CDR1 is SGHRS and CDR2 is YFSETQ. This CDR3 comprises 11 residues. The CDR3 spells CASSSVGTQYF. The CDR3, as DNA: TGCGCCAGCAGCAGCGTAGGTACGCAGTATTTT. The variable domain in full, completed from reference TRBV5-1 and TRBJ2-3, reads KAGVTQTPRYLIKTRGQQVTLSCSPISGHRSVSWYQQTPGQGLQFLFEYFSETQRNKGNFPGRFSGRQFSNSRSEMNVSTLELGDSALYLCASSSVGTQYFGPGTRLTVL.

This clone has just one count. The V call is TRBV25-1, the J call TRBJ1-6; possibly TRBD1 for D (5 bases). The V gene lost 6 bases and the J gene lost 10 bases, with 13 bases spanning the gap. This CDR3 is built from 13 residues. CDR1 MGHDK and CDR2 SYGVNS come from the germline V gene. CDR3 bases: TGTGCCAGCAGCCCATGGGGGGACTCACCCCTCCACTTT. Its translation is CASSPWGDSPLHF.

This clone was detected only once. This chain joins TRBV18 and TRBJ1-1; TRBD1 agrees at 8 bases. CDR1 and CDR2 (germline): KGHSH, LQKENI. Germline trimming cut 3 bases from V and 5 bases from J; bases unmatched to any gene: 5. The CDR3 has 14 residues. CDR3 residues: CASSPRDRPTEAFF. CDR3 nucleotides: TGTGCCAGCTCACCCCGGGACAGGCCGACTGAAGCTTTCTTT. Looking up the rest from reference TRBV18 and TRBJ1-1 gives the full variable domain: NAGVMQNPRHLVRRRGQEARLRCSPMKGHSHVYWYRQLPEEGLKFMVYLQKENIIDESGMPKERFSAEFPKEGPSILRIQQVVRGDSAAYFCASSPRDRPTEAFFGQGTRLTVV.

The chain links TRBV10-3 to TRBJ2-3; a weak D match, TRBD2 (6 bases). CDR3 size: 15 residues. V was shortened by 0 bases and J by 6 bases, with 13 bases between the two germline ends. CDR1 and CDR2 from the germline V gene are ENHRY and SYGVKD. CDR3 sequence (DNA): TGTGCCATCAGTGAGTCGAATAGCGGCTCGGATACGCAGTATTTT. It yields the protein CAISESNSGSDTQYF.

The chain joins TRBV2 to TRBJ1-4, with 10 positions matching TRBD1. Trimming took 8 bases from V and 8 from J; bases not matched to a gene: 2. Germline-derived CDR1 and CDR2 are SNHLY and FYNNEI. The CDR3 extends over 12 amino acids. The CDR3 DNA follows: TGTGCCAGCGGGGACAGGGGCGAAAAACTGTTTTTT. Translation: CASGDRGEKLFF.